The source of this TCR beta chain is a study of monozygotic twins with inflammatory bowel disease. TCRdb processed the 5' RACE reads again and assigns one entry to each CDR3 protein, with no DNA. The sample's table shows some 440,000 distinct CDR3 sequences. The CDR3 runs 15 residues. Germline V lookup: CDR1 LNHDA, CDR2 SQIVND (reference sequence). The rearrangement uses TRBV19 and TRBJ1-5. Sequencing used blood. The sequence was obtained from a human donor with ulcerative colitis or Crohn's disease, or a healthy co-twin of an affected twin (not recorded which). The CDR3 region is CASSILSDSNQPQHF.